The T cell receptor (beta chain) under discussion was sequenced for a study of T cell repertoires in cytomegalovirus infection. Study-level background: CMV infection together with matching HLA type was indicated by public TCR beta signatures. Study-wide results and limits: CMV-specific TCR beta clonotypes restricted by HLA-C were the ones dominating the ex vivo response. There were carriers of CMV plus the relevant HLA, and cumulative public TCR beta family frequency identified them.

The V gene's germline CDR1 is DFQATT and CDR2 SNEGSKA (reference sequence). This CDR3 contains 12 residues. This clonotype was picked up a small number of times. What it recognizes is unknown. One entry per CDR3 protein, called by TCRdb with MiXCR from the reads. The repertoire holds about 260,000 distinct CDR3 sequences, with roughly an eighth as singletons. This sequence joins TRBV20-1 and TRBJ2-3; D is possibly TRBD2 (6 bases). Specimen: PBMCs. The receptor comes from a human donor in good health (CMV status not recorded). Some clones in this sample may be carry-over from other donors' samples. CDR3 sequence (DNA): TGCAGCGGGGGTCGAAGCACAGATACGCAGTATTTT. Protein: CSGGRSTDTQYF.